This T cell receptor beta chain came from a study of blood T cell repertoires in COVID-19. Whole-study context: Samples taken during acute and convalescent COVID-19 were collected in the United States, Italy and Spain. PBMCs, B-cell-depleted T cells, or T cells were the source of the cDNA or gDNA that made up the material.

Seattle patients were enrolled during active infection and followed longitudinally. The germline V gene has CDR1 MGHDK and CDR2 SYGVNS. This CDR3 comprises 14 residues. V dropped 4 bases and J dropped 4; count of bases not matched to a gene: 5. In the original processing: Quantification of nucleated cells was approximated via reference gene primer amplification. The repertoire was sequenced with immunoSEQ multiplex PCR; TCRdb's copy has only in-frame clones and lacks some. V and J calls and clone size follow that table, whereas D and trimming were derived from the DNA. Counted here are fewer than 40,000 clones, about 84% occurring once; the ten biggest clones make up about 3.2%. This clone occurred a few times.

This chain uses TRBV25-1 with TRBJ2-7; TRBD1 agrees at 9 bases. Sequenced input: peripheral blood. The receptor comes from an older man with COVID-19, enrolled during active disease. The CDR3 DNA sequence: TGTGCCAGCAGTGGAGACAGGGGGACGTACGAGCAGTACTTC. Translation: CASSGDRGTYEQYF.